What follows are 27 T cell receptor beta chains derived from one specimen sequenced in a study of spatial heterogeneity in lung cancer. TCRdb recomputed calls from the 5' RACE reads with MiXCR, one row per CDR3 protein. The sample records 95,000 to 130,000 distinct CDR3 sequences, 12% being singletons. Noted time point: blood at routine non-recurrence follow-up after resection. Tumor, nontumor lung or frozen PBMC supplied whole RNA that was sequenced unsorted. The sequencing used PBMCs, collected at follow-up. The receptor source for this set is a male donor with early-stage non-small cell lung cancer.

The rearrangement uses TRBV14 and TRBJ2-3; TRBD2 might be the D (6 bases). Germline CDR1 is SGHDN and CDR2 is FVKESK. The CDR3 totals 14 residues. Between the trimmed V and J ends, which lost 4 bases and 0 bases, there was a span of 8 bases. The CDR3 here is CASSPDYSTDTQYF. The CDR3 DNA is TGTGCCAGCAGCCCGGACTATAGCACAGATACGCAGTATTTT.

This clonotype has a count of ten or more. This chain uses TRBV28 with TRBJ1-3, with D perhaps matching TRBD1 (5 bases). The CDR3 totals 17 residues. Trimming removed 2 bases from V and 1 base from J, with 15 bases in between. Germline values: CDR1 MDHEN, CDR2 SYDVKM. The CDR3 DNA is TGTGCCAGCAGTTTAGGCGGGACCTTTTTATCTGGAAACACCATATATTTT. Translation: CASSLGGTFLSGNTIYF.

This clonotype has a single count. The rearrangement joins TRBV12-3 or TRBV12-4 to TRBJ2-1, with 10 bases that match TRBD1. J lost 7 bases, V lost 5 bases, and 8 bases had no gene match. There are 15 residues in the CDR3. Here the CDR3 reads CASSPRQGAGNEQFF. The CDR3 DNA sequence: TGTGCCAGCAGTCCGCGACAGGGGGCGGGAAATGAGCAGTTCTTC.

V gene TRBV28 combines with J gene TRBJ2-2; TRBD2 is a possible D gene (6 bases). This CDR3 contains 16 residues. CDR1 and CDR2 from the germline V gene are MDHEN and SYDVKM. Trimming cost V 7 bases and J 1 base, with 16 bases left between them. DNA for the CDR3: TGTGCCAGCACCCCTTGGGGGGTAGGGAACACCGGGGAGCTGTTTTTT. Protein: CASTPWGVGNTGELFF.

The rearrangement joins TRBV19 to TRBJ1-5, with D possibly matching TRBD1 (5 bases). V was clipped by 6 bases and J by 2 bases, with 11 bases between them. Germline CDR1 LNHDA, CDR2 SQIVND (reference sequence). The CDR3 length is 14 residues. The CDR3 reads CASSQGRGNQPQHF. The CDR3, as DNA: TGTGCCAGTAGCCAGGGACGAGGCAATCAGCCCCAGCATTTT.

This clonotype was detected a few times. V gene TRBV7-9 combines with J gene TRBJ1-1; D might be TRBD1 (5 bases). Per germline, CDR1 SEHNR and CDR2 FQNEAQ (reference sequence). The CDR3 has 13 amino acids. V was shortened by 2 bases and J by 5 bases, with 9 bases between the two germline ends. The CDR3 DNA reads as TGTGCCAGCAGCTTACCCAGGGAAACTGAAGCTTTCTTT. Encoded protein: CASSLPRETEAFF.

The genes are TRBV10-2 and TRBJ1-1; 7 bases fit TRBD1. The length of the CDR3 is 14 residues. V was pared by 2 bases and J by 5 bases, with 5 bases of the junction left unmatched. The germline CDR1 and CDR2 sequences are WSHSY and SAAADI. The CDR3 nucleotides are TGCGCCAGCAGTGAGCGACAGGGACGGACTGAAGCTTTCTTT. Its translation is CASSERQGRTEAFF.

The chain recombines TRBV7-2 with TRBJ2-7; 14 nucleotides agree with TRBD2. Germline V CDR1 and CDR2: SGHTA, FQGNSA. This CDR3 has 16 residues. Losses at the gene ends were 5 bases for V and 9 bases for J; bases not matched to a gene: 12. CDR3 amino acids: CASSPSTGTSGGGQYF. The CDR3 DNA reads TGTGCCAGCAGCCCCTCCACCGGGACTAGCGGGGGTGGGCAGTACTTC.

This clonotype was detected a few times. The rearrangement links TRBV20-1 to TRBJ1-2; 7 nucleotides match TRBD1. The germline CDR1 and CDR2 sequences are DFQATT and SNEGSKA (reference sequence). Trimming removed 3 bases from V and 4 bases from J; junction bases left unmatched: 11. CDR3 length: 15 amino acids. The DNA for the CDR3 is TGCAGTGCTAGCCATGCGGGACAGTCGGGCTATGGCTACACCTTC. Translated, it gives CSASHAGQSGYGYTF.

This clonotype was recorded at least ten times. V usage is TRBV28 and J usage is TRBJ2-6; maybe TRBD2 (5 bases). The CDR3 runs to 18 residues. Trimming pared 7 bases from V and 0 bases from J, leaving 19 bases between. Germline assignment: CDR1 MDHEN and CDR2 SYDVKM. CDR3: CASKVGGRRGSGANVLTF. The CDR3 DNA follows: TGTGCCAGCAAAGTAGGAGGTCGGAGAGGCTCTGGGGCCAACGTCCTGACTTTC.

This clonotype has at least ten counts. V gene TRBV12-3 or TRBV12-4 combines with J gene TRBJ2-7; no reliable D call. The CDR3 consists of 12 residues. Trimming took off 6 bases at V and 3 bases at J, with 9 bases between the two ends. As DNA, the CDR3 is TGTGCCAGCAGCCAGGACGGCTACGAGCAGTACTTC. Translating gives CASSQDGYEQYF.

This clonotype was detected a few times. This CDR3 reads CSARLSYGYTF. CDR3 nucleotides: TGCAGTGCTAGACTCTCCTATGGCTACACCTTC. The chain combines TRBV20-1 with TRBJ1-2; D remains unclear. The germline V and J ends were trimmed by 2 bases and 4 bases, with 5 bases remaining between them. This CDR3 region has 11 residues. CDR1 is DFQATT and CDR2 is SNEGSKA in the germline V gene (reference sequence).

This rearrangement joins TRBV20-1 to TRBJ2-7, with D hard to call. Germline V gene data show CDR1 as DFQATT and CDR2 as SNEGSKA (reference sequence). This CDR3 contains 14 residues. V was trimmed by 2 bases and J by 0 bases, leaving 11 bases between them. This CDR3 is CSARPQTTSYEQYF. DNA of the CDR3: TGCAGTGCTAGACCACAGACCACCTCCTACGAGCAGTACTTC.

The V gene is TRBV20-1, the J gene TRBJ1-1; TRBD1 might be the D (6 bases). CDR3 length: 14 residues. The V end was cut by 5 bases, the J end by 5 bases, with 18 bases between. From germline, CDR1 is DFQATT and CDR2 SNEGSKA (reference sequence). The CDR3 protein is CSADPTGGKTEAFF. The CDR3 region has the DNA TGCAGTGCTGACCCGACAGGAGGGAAAACTGAAGCTTTCTTT.

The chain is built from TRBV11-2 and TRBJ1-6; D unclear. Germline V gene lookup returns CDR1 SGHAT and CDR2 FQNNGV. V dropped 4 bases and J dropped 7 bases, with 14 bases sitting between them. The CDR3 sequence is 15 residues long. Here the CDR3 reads CASSSITSGNSPLHF. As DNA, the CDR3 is TGTGCCAGCAGCTCCATCACGTCGGGGAATTCACCCCTCCACTTT.

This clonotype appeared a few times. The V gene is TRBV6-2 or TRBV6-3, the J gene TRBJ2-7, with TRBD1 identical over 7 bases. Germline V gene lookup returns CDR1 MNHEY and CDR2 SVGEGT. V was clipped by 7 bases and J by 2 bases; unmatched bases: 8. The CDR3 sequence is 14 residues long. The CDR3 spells CASTPGQNPYEQYF. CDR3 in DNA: TGTGCCAGCACCCCGGGACAGAACCCCTACGAGCAGTACTTC.

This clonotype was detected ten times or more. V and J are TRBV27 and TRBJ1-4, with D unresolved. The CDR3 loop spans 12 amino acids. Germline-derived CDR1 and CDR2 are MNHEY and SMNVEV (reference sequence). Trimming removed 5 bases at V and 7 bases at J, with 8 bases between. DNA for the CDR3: TGTGCCAGCAGTAGTATCGGTGAAAAACTGTTTTTT. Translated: CASSSIGEKLFF.

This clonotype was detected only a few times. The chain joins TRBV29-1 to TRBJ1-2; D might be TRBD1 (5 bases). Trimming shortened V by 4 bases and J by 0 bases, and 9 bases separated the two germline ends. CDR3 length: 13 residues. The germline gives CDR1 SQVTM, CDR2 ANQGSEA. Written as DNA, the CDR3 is TGCAGCGTTGGGGCGACAGCTAACTATGGCTACACCTTC. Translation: CSVGATANYGYTF. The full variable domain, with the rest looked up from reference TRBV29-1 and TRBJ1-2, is SAVISQKPSRDICQRGTSLTIQCQVDSQVTMMFWYRQQPGQSLTLIATANQGSEATYESGFVIDKFPISRPNLTFSTLTVSNMSPEDSSIYLCSVGATANYGYTFGSGTRLTVV.

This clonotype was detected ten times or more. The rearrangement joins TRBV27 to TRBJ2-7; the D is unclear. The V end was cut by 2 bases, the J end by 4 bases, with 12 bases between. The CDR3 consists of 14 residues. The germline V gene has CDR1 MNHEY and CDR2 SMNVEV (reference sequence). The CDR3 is CASSLGQLSYEQYF. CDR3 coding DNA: TGTGCCAGCAGTTTAGGGCAGCTCTCTTACGAGCAGTACTTC.

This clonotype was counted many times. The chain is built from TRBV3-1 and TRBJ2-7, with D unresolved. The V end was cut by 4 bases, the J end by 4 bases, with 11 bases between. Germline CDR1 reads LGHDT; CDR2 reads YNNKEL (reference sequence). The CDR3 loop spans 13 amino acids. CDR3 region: CASSPDLRYEQYF. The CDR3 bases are TGTGCCAGCAGCCCAGATCTGAGGTACGAGCAGTACTTC.

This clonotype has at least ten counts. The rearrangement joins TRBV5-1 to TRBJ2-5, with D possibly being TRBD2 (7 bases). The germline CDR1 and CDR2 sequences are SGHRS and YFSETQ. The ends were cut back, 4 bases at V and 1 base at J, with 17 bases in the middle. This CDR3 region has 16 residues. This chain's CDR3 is CASSPTKAGAQETQYF. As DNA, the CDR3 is TGCGCCAGCAGCCCAACGAAGGCGGGGGCCCAAGAGACCCAGTACTTC.

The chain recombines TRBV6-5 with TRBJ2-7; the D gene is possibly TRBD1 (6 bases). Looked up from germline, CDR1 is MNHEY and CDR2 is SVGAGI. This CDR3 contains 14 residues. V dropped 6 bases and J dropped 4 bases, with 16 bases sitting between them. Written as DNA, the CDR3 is TGTGCCAGCAGAATCGGGACATTTGAGTACGAGCAGTACTTC. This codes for CASRIGTFEYEQYF.

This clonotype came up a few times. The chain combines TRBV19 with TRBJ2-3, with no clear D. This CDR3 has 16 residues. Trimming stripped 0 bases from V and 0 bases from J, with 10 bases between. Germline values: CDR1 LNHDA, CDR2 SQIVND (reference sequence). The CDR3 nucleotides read TGTGCCAGTAGTATAGATCCCTCCGGGAGCACAGATACGCAGTATTTT. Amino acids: CASSIDPSGSTDTQYF.

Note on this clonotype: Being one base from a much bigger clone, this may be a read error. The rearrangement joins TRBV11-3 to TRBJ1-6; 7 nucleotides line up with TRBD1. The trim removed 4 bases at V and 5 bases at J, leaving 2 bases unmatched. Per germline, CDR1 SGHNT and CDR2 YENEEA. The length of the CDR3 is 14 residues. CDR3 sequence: CASSSGQNNSPLHF. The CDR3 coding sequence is TGTGCCAGCAGCTCGGGACAGAATAATTCACCCCTCCACTTT.

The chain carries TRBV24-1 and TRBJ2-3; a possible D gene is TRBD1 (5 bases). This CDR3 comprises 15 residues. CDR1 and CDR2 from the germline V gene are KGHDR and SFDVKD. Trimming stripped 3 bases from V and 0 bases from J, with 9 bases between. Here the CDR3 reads CATSDEQDSTDTQYF. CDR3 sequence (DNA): TGTGCCACCAGTGATGAACAGGATAGCACAGATACGCAGTATTTT.

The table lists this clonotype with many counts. The CDR3 is CSVGDSGEQYF. In DNA form, the CDR3 reads TGCAGCGTGGGGGACAGCGGCGAGCAGTACTTC. The V gene is TRBV29-1, the J gene TRBJ2-7, with 7 bases that match TRBD1. The CDR3 loop spans 11 amino acids. The V gene's germline CDR1 is SQVTM and CDR2 ANQGSEA. V dropped 6 bases and J dropped 6; count of bases not matched to a gene: 5.

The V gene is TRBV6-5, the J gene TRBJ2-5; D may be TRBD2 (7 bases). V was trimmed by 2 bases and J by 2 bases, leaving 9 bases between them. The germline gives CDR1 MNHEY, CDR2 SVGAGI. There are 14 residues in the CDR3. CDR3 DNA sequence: TGTGCCAGCAGTTACAGGGGGGGTCAAGAGACCCAGTACTTC. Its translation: CASSYRGGQETQYF.